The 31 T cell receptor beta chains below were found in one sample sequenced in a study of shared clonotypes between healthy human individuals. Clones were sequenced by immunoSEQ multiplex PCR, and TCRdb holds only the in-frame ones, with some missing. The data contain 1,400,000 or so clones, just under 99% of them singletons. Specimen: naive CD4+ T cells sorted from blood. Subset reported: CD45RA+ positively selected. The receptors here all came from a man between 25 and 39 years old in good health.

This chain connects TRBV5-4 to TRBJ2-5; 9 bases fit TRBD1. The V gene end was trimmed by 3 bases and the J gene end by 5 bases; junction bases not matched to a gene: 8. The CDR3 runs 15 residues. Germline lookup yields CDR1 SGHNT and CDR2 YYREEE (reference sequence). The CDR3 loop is CASSSAQGAWETQYF. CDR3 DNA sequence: TGTGCCAGCAGCTCCGCACAGGGGGCATGGGAGACCCAGTACTTC.

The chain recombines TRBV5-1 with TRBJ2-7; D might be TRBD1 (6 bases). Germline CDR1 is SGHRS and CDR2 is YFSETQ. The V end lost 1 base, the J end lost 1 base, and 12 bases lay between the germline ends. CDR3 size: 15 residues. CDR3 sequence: CASSLSSQGSYEQYF. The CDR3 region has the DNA TGCGCCAGCAGCTTGTCGTCCCAGGGGTCCTACGAGCAGTACTTC.

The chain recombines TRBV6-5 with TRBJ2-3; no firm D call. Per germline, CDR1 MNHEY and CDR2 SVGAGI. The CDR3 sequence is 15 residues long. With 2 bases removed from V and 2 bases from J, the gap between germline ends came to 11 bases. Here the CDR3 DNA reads TGTGCCAGCAGTTACCTCGGACGGAACACAGATACGCAGTATTTT. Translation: CASSYLGRNTDTQYF.

DNA for the CDR3: TGCGCCAGCAGCTTAGCGATTACAGGGGAGGGGGAAAAACTGTTTTTT. Translated: CASSLAITGEGEKLFF. The rearrangement uses TRBV5-1 and TRBJ1-4; 7 bases are shared with TRBD1. The germline V gene has CDR1 SGHRS and CDR2 YFSETQ. Trimming removed 2 bases from V and 8 bases from J; junction bases left unmatched: 12. The CDR3 has 16 residues.

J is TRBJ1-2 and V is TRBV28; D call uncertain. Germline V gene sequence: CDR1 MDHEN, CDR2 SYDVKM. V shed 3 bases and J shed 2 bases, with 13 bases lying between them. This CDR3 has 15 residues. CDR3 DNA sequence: TGTGCCAGCAGTTTTAGGAGGGCGATAAACTATGGCTACACCTTC. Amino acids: CASSFRRAINYGYTF.

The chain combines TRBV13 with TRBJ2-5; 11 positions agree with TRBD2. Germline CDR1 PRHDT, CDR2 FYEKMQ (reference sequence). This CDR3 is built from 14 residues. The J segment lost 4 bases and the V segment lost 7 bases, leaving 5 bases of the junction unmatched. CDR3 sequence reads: CASTSGLAGETQYF. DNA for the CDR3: TGTGCCAGCACATCCGGACTAGCGGGAGAGACCCAGTACTTC.

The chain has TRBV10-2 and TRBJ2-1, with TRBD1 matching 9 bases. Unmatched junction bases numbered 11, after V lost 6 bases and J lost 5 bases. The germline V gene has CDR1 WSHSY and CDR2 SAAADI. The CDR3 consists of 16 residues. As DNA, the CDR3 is TGCGCCAGCAGCAGACCCGGGACAGGGAGACACAATGAGCAGTTCTTC. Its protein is CASSRPGTGRHNEQFF.

This CDR3 reads CASGERERGFF. The CDR3 region has the DNA TGTGCCAGCGGGGAGCGGGAGCGGGGATTCTTC. The gene calls are TRBV7-9 and TRBJ2-1, with 8 bases fitting TRBD2. Unmatched junction bases numbered 10, after V lost 8 bases and J lost 16 bases. Germline-derived CDR1 and CDR2 are SEHNR and FQNEAQ (reference sequence). The CDR3 totals 11 residues.

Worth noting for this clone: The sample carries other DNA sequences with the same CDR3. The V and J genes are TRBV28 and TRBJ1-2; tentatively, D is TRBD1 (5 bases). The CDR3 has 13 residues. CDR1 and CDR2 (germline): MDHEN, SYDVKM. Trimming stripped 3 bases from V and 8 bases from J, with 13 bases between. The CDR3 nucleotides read TGTGCCAGCAGTTTCGGGCAGGGAGACGGCTACACCTTC. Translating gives CASSFGQGDGYTF.

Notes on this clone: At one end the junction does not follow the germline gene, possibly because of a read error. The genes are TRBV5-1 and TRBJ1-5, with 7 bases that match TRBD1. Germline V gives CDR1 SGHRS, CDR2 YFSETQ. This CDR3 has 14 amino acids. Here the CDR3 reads CASSLGGGKQPQHF. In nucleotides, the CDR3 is TGCGCCAGCAGCTTGGGAGGGGGCAAGCAGCCCCAGCATTTT.

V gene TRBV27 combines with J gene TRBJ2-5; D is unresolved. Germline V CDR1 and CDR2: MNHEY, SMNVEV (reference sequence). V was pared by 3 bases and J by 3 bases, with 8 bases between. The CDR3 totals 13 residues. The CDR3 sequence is CASSFKVEETQYF. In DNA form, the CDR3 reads TGTGCCAGCAGTTTTAAGGTCGAAGAGACCCAGTACTTC.

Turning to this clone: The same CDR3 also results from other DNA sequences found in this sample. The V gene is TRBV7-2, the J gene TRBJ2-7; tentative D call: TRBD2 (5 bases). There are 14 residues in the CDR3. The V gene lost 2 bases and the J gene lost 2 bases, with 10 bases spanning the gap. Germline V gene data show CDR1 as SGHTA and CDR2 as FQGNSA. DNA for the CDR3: TGTGCCAGCAGCTTATTGACGGGAACCTACGAGCAGTACTTC. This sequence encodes CASSLLTGTYEQYF.

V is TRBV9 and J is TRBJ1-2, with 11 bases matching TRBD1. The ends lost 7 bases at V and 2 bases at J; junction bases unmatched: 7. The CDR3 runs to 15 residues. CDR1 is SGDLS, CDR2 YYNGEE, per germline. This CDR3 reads CASRGQGATNYGYTF. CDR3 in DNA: TGTGCCAGCCGAGGACAGGGGGCCACGAACTATGGCTACACCTTC. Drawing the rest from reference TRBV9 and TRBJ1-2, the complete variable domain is DSGVTQTPKHLITATGQRVTLRCSPRSGDLSVYWYQQSLDQGLQFLIQYYNGEERAKGNILERFSAQQFPDLHSELNLSSLELGDSALYFCASRGQGATNYGYTFGSGTRLTVV.

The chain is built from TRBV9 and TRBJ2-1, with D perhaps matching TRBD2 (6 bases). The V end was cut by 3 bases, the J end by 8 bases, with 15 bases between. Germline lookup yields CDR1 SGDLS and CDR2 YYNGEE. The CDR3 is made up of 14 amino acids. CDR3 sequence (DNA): TGTGCCAGCAGCGCCCAAACTAGCTCCCATGAGCAGTTCTTC. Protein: CASSAQTSSHEQFF.

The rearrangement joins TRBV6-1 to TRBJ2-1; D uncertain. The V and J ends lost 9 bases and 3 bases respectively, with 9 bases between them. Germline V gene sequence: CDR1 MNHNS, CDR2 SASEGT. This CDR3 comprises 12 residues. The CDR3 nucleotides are TGTGCCAGTTCTGAGATCTACAATGAGCAGTTCTTC. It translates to CASSEIYNEQFF.

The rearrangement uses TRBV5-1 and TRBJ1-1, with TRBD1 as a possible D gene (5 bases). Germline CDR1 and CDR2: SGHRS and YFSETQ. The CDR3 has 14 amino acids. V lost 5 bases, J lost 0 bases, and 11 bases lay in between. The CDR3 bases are TGCGCCAGCAGGCTAGGGGTGGTGAACACTGAAGCTTTCTTT. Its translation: CASRLGVVNTEAFF.

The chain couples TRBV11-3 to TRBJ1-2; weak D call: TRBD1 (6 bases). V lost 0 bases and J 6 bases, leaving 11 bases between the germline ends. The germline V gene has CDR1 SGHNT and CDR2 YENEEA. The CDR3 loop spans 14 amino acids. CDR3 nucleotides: TGTGCCAGCAGCTTAGATTCGGGGGGCGATGGCTACACCTTC. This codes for CASSLDSGGDGYTF.

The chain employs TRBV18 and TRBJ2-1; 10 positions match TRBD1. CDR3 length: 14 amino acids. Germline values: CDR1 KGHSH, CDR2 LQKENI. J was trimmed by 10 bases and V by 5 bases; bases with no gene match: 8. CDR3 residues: CASSADRGLGEQFF. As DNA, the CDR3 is TGTGCCAGCTCAGCCGACAGGGGGCTTGGCGAGCAGTTCTTC.

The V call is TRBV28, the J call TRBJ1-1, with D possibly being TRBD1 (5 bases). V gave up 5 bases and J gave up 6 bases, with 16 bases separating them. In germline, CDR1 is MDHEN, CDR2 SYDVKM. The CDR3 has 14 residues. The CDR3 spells CASSTQGRGPEAFF. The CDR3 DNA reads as TGTGCCAGCAGTACCCAGGGTCGCGGGCCTGAAGCTTTCTTT.

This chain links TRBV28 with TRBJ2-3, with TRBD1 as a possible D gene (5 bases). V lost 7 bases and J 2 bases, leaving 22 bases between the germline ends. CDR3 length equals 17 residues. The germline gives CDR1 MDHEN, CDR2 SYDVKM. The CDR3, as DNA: TGTGCCAGCACCCAGTTGAAGACAGATATTTCCACAGATACGCAGTATTTT. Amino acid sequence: CASTQLKTDISTDTQYF.

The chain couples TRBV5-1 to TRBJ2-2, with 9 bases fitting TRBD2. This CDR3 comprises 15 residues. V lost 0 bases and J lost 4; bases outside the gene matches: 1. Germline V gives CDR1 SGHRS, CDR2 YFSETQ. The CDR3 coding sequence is TGCGCCAGCAGCTTGGGACTAGCGGCCACCGGGGAGCTGTTTTTT. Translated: CASSLGLAATGELFF.

The CDR3 protein is CAISESSGYNEKLFF. DNA for the CDR3: TGTGCCATCAGTGAGTCTAGCGGTTATAATGAAAAACTGTTTTTT. The chain is built from TRBV10-3 and TRBJ1-4; D remains unclear. CDR3 length equals 15 residues. The V gene's germline CDR1 is ENHRY and CDR2 SYGVKD. V was shortened by 0 bases and J by 4 bases, with 9 bases between the two germline ends.

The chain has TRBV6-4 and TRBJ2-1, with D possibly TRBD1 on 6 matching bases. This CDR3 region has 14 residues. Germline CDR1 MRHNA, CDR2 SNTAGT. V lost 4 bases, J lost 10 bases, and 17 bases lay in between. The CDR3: CASSALGDKGEQFF. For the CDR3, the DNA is TGTGCCAGCAGTGCTCTCGGGGACAAGGGAGAGCAGTTCTTC.

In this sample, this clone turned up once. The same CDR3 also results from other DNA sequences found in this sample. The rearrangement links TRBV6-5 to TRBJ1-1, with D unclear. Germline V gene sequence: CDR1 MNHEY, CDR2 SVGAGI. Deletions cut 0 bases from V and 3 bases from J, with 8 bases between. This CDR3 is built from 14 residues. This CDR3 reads CASSYSGGDTEAFF. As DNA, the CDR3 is TGTGCCAGCAGTTACTCAGGCGGGGACACTGAAGCTTTCTTT.

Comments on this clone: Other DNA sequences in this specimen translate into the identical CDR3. CDR3 sequence (DNA): TGTGCCAGCAGTTACTCCGGGGGCAATAGCAATCAGCCCCAGCATTTT. This gives the protein CASSYSGGNSNQPQHF. The rearrangement uses TRBV6-6 and TRBJ1-5; the D gene is possibly TRBD1 (6 bases). The CDR3 is made up of 16 amino acids. With 0 bases removed from V and 0 bases from J, the gap between germline ends came to 9 bases. Per germline, CDR1 MNHNY and CDR2 SVGAGI (reference sequence).

CDR3 amino acids: CASSPWTAVNTEAFF. In DNA, the CDR3 is TGTGCCAGCAGCCCGTGGACAGCCGTGAACACTGAAGCTTTCTTT. The chain carries TRBV5-6 and TRBJ1-1; TRBD1 is a possible D gene (6 bases). The V gene's germline CDR1 is SGHDT and CDR2 YYEEEE. Trimming took off 4 bases at V and 0 bases at J, with 13 bases between the two ends. This CDR3 region has 15 residues.

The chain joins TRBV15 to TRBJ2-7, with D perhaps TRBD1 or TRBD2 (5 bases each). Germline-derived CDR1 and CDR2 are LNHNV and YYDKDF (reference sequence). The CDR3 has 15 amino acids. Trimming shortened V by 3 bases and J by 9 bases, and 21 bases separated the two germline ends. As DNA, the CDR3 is TGTGCCACCAGCAGTAATCTCAGGGACGTCGGATGGCAGTACTTC. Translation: CATSSNLRDVGWQYF.

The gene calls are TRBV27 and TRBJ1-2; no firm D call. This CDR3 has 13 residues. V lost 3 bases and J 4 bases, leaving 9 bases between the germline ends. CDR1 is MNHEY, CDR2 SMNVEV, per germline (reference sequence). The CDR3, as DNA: TGTGCCAGCAGTTTGTCCGGTTCCTATGGCTACACCTTC. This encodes CASSLSGSYGYTF.

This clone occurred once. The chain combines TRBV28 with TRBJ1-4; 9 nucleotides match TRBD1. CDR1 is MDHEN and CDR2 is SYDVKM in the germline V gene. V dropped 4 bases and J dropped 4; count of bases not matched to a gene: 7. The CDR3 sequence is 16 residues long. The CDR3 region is CASSWTGTGINEKLFF. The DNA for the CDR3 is TGTGCCAGCAGTTGGACCGGGACAGGGATTAATGAAAAACTGTTTTTT.

This CDR3 is CASSLHKNTDTQYF. The CDR3 coding sequence is TGTGCCAGCAGCTTGCATAAAAACACAGATACGCAGTATTTT. This rearrangement joins TRBV5-6 to TRBJ2-3; D unresolved. Germline V gives CDR1 SGHDT, CDR2 YYEEEE. This CDR3 region has 14 residues. With 1 base removed from V and 2 bases from J, the gap between germline ends came to 8 bases.

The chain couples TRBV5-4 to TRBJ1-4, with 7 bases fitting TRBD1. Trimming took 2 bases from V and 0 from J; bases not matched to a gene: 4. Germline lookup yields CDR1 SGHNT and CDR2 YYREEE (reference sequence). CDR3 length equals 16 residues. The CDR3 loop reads CASSLQGRATNEKLFF. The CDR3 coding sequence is TGTGCCAGCAGCTTACAGGGGCGCGCAACTAATGAAAAACTGTTTTTT.